These T cell receptor beta chains were read from a single sample in a study of early T cells in non-severe SARS-CoV-2 infection. A single record per CDR3 protein comes from TCRdb applying MiXCR to the 5' RACE reads. The sample carries tens of thousands of distinct CDR3 sequences, roughly 4.8% recorded once. Specimen: whole blood. These TCRs come from an adult who was a healthcare worker with PCR-confirmed SARS-CoV-2 infection or an uninfected control (not recorded which). Both conserved end residues are trimmed from each CDR3. The order of the fields is clone size, CDR3 length, J gene, V gene, CDR3 protein. Size is omitted from some rows. Given values are once, few, many or a class for expanded clones.

>.|11|TRBJ1-1|TRBV5-1
ASSPSGLGDAF
>few|11|TRBJ1-4|TRBV7-2
ASGGTVNEKLF
>many|12|TRBJ1-5|TRBV20-1
SARDPGTRQPQH
>.|11|TRBJ2-3|TRBV5-1
ASSPPASDTQY
>many|12|TRBJ2-1|TRBV10-1
ASSEISGGAGQF
>few|12|TRBJ1-2|TRBV7-9
ASSRDTSIYGYT
>many|11|TRBJ1-1|TRBV11-1
ASSLGPNTEAF
>.|12|TRBJ2-7|TRBV2
ASRDGQLSYEQY
>many|17|TRBJ2-5|TRBV7-6
ASSFRLAGGRSYQETQY
>many|16|TRBJ2-5|TRBV21-1
ASTLIGTGRRFKETQY
>many|12|TRBJ2-7|TRBV2
ASGSRRGMEEQY
>many|14|TRBJ1-4|TRBV19
ASTGGQALPNEKLF
>.|10|TRBJ1-2|TRBV7-9
ASSFSPEGYT
>.|11|TRBJ1-1|TRBV6-4
ASSSELNTEAF
>.|10|TRBJ2-7|TRBV7-9
ASSLGSGGQY
>many|11|TRBJ1-2|TRBV6-6
ASSLSRGYGYT
>many|9|TRBJ1-2|TRBV12-3/TRBV12-4
ASSRFYGYT
>few|13|TRBJ2-3|TRBV11-2
ASSLLTGGTDTQY
>.|12|TRBJ2-5|TRBV18
ASSPPGRQETQY
>many|12|TRBJ2-7|TRBV12-3/TRBV12-4
ASSSNRDPYEQY
>many|11|TRBJ2-1|TRBV12-5
ATLSGEYNEQF
>many|11|TRBJ1-1|TRBV20-1
SVRQGTRTEAF
>many|11|TRBJ2-3|TRBV13
ASSKTSTDTQY
>many|10|TRBJ1-1|TRBV20-1
SASLETTEAF
>medium-sized|12|TRBJ2-2|TRBV4-1
ASSPEERTGELF
>many|12|TRBJ2-2|TRBV19
ASTITFDTGELF
>few|13|TRBJ1-1|TRBV12-3/TRBV12-4
ASSSTGGRNTEAF
>.|10|TRBJ1-1|TRBV11-2
ASSKDGTEAF
>medium-sized|11|TRBJ1-2|TRBV13
ASSLTGDYGYT
>many|11|TRBJ2-1|TRBV13
ASSFSDGDEQF
>many|13|TRBJ2-1|TRBV5-1
ASSLGPDQVNEQF
>many|12|TRBJ1-2|TRBV2
ASILQGVGDGYT
>many|13|TRBJ2-1|TRBV6-1
ASSLQGRNGDEQF
>many|10|TRBJ2-3|TRBV20-1
SAREYKDTQY
>many|12|TRBJ1-2|TRBV20-1
SAGHEGGNYGYT
>many|14|TRBJ2-1|TRBV28
ASIGSGSSSYNEQF
>many|12|TRBJ2-5|TRBV5-6
ASSLFPNSETQY
>many|15|TRBJ2-3|TRBV6-1
ASSEGASGGITDTQY
>.|11|TRBJ2-3|TRBV11-3
ASTRAPSDTQY
>few|11|TRBJ1-2|TRBV7-9
ASSPGEPYGYT
>few|13|TRBJ2-2|TRBV5-1
ASSSGTGNTGELF
>.|11|TRBJ2-7|TRBV3-1
ASSGDRTYEQY
>many|10|TRBJ2-1|TRBV29-1
SADRGLSEQF
>many|14|TRBJ2-3|TRBV25-1
ASSKHRGGSTDTQY
>.|13|TRBJ1-6|TRBV2
ASTPAQYSNSPLH
>many|10|TRBJ2-2|TRBV20-1
TSQATTGELF
>many|12|TRBJ2-5|TRBV2
ASSELAGAETQY